This T cell receptor beta chain was documented in a study of T-cell memory formation after mild COVID-19. Germline V gene sequence: CDR1 SEHNR, CDR2 FQNEAQ (reference sequence). Trimming pared 5 bases from V and 2 bases from J, leaving 18 bases between. The CDR3 runs 16 residues. TCRdb re-called the 5' RACE reads with MiXCR, one entry per CDR3 protein. This sample has about 340,000 distinct CDR3 sequences, with 10% to 15% found just once. Study-wide results and limits: CD4+ clones that contracted lay mainly in CM and EM; CD8+ ones lay in EMRA.

This clonotype was seen repeatedly, ten times or more. Its specificity is unknown. The clonotype was recovered from a man aged 18 to 29 who had mild COVID-19 (a few samples of this study predate the infection). Cell type and time point are not known. This sequence joins TRBV7-9 and TRBJ2-5; D remains ambiguous. Source material: PBMCs or a T cell subset sorted from them (not recorded which). Here the CDR3 DNA reads TGTGCCAGCAGCCCTCTCAGGAGTGGGCAGCAAGAGACCCAGTACTTC. Protein: CASSPLRSGQQETQYF.